Shown below are 2 T cell receptor beta chains from a single sample sequenced in a study of blood T cell repertoires in COVID-19. TCRdb's table, derived via immunoSEQ multiplex PCR, lists solely in-frame clones and lacks some. The table records around 260,000 clones, more than 80% of them present only once. The specimen sequenced was peripheral blood. The source of these receptors is a woman younger than 45 with active or convalescent COVID-19.

The chain combines TRBV3-1 (or the pseudogene TRBV3-2) with TRBJ2-2; 8 positions match TRBD2. CDR1 is LGHDT and CDR2 is YNNKEL in the germline V gene (reference sequence). Unmatched junction bases numbered 9, after V lost 2 bases and J lost 4 bases. This CDR3 is 17 amino acids long. CDR3 nucleotide sequence: TGTGCCAGCAGCCAAATGATCGCGGGGGGTAGCACCGGGGAGCTGTTTTTT. It specifies CASSQMIAGGSTGELFF.

The rearrangement links TRBV2 to TRBJ2-7; 13 bases are a match to TRBD2. This CDR3 comprises 18 residues. Germline values: CDR1 SNHLY, CDR2 FYNNEI. With 1 base clipped from V and 2 bases from J, the junction kept 8 bases outside the gene matches. CDR3 nucleotide sequence: TGTGCCAGCAGTGAAGGGACTAGCGGGGGCCGGATACCCTACGAGCAGTACTTC. Translation: CASSEGTSGGRIPYEQYF.